The 9 T cell receptor beta chains below all came from one sample that was sequenced in a study of Graves' ophthalmopathy and Graves' hyperthyroidism. From RNA, the CDR3 regions of TCR beta chains were amplified and sequenced. An initial RT-PCR round employing HTBI primers preceded a second-round multiplex PCR. TCRdb re-called the multiplex PCR reads through MiXCR, storing one row per CDR3 protein. The sample includes about 210,000 distinct CDR3 sequences, approximately 28% of them seen just once. The specimen sequenced was peripheral blood. These receptors originate from a middle-aged man with Graves' ophthalmopathy.

Details on this clonotype: This may be a read error: a much more frequent sequence differs by one nucleotide. The CDR3 bases are TGTGCCAGCAGCCCCGGGACTAGCCTCCTCGAGCAGTACTTC. Protein sequence: CASSPGTSLLEQYF. V gene TRBV12-3 or TRBV12-4 combines with J gene TRBJ2-7; 9 positions match TRBD2. The ends lost 6 bases at V and 6 bases at J; junction bases unmatched: 9. The CDR3 is 14 residues long.

This clonotype was counted many times. V is TRBV29-1 and J is TRBJ2-4, with 10 positions matching TRBD2. Germline values: CDR1 SQVTM, CDR2 ANQGSEA. Trimming at V came to 7 bases and at J to 4 bases, leaving 10 bases not matched to a gene. CDR3 length: 15 amino acids. For the CDR3, the DNA is TGCAGCGGGCAGGGGGAGCGGGGGGGAAAAAACATTCAGTACTTC. It translates to CSGQGERGGKNIQYF.

This clonotype was seen at least ten times. The chain is built from TRBV27 and TRBJ1-5, with 7 positions matching TRBD1. The V gene end was trimmed by 3 bases and the J gene end by 4 bases; junction bases not matched to a gene: 3. The CDR3 spans 14 residues. CDR1 is MNHEY, CDR2 SMNVEV, per germline (reference sequence). CDR3 protein: CASSLTGQNQPQHF. The CDR3 coding sequence is TGTGCCAGCAGTTTGACAGGGCAAAATCAGCCCCAGCATTTT.

This clonotype was counted ten times or more. The V and J genes are TRBV20-1 and TRBJ2-7, with 11 bases identical to TRBD2. The CDR3 consists of 13 residues. Germline V CDR1 and CDR2: DFQATT, SNEGSKA (reference sequence). The V gene end was trimmed by 2 bases and the J gene end by 12 bases; junction bases not matched to a gene: 9. CDR3 DNA: TGCAGTGCTAGAATAGTACTAGCGGGAGCCCTGTACTTC. Amino acids: CSARIVLAGALYF.

DNA of the CDR3: TGTGCCAGCAGCTTAGACAGCGGGGGGACTCAAGAGACCCAGTACTTC. Translation gives CASSLDSGGTQETQYF. The J gene is TRBJ2-5, the V gene TRBV7-9, with TRBD2 matching 9 bases. J lost 2 bases, V lost 1 base, and 5 bases had no gene match. The CDR3 runs 16 residues. CDR1 and CDR2 (germline): SEHNR, FQNEAQ (reference sequence).

This clonotype was seen repeatedly, ten times or more. The chain links TRBV28 to TRBJ2-7; the D is unclear. There are 13 residues in the CDR3. Per germline, CDR1 MDHEN and CDR2 SYDVKM. V was trimmed by 6 bases and J by 4 bases, leaving 13 bases between them. The CDR3 loop is CASREGMEYEQYF. In DNA form, the CDR3 reads TGTGCCAGCAGAGAAGGTATGGAGTACGAGCAGTACTTC.

This clonotype was recorded many times. The V gene is TRBV7-9, the J gene TRBJ2-7; perhaps TRBD1 as D (5 bases). The CDR3 loop spans 14 amino acids. CDR1 SEHNR and CDR2 FQNEAQ come from the germline V gene (reference sequence). V lost 5 bases and J 4 bases, leaving 15 bases between the germline ends. In nucleotides, the CDR3 is TGTGCCAGCAGCCCCCAGGCAGGGATGTACGAGCAGTACTTC. It specifies CASSPQAGMYEQYF.

This clonotype was seen at least ten times. The chain's CDR3 is CASNPAGVVGELFF. The CDR3 bases are TGTGCCAGTAATCCGGCGGGAGTTGTCGGGGAGCTGTTTTTT. This chain joins TRBV19 and TRBJ2-2; 7 bases are shared with TRBD2. The CDR3 has 14 residues. Losses at the gene ends were 7 bases for V and 7 bases for J; bases not matched to a gene: 9. Germline V gene sequence: CDR1 LNHDA, CDR2 SQIVND (reference sequence).

The chain has TRBV12-3 or TRBV12-4 and TRBJ1-5; no clear D. There are 14 residues in the CDR3. The V end was cut by 7 bases, the J end by 5 bases, with 15 bases between. CDR3 loop: CASTLGGEDQPQHF. The CDR3 DNA follows: TGTGCCAGCACCCTGGGCGGGGAGGATCAGCCCCAGCATTTT.